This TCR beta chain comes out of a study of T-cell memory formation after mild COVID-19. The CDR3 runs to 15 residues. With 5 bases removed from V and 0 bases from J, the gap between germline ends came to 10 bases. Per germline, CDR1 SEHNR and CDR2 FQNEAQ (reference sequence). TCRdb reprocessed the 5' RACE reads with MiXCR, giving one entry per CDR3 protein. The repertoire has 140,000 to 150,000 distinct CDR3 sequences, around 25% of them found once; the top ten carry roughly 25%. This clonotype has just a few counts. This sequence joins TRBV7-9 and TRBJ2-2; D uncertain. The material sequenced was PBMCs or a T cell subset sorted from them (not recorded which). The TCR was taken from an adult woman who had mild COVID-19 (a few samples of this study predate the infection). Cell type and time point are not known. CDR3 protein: CASSALITNTGELFF. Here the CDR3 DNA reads TGTGCCAGCAGCGCTCTCATAACGAACACCGGGGAGCTGTTTTTT.